Below, 8 T cell receptor beta chains from the same sample are listed, as sequenced in a study of T cells in Graves' hyperthyroidism and ophthalmopathy. TCR beta CDR3 region amplification was performed from RNA transcripts. RT-PCR in the first round (using the HTBI primer set) targeted the TCR CDR3. One entry per CDR3 protein results from TCRdb running MiXCR on the multiplex PCR reads. Among about 420,000 distinct CDR3 sequences, roughly 13% were seen once, and the ten largest hold less than 6.5%. Sequenced: blood. The receptors come from a young woman with Graves' hyperthyroidism.

This clonotype occurred many times. The chain combines TRBV28 with TRBJ1-2; a weak D match, TRBD1 (5 bases). The CDR3 is 13 amino acids. Between the trimmed V and J ends, which lost 7 bases and 4 bases, there was a span of 13 bases. CDR1 MDHEN and CDR2 SYDVKM come from the germline V gene. For the CDR3, the DNA is TGTGCCAGCACGTCTCCGGGGGTCTATGGCTACACCTTC. It codes for CASTSPGVYGYTF.

The table lists this clonotype with many counts. The rearrangement uses TRBV12-3 or TRBV12-4 and TRBJ2-1; 7 positions agree with TRBD2. The V segment lost 8 bases and the J segment 6 bases; nucleotides outside the gene matches: 10. The CDR3 loop spans 14 amino acids. CDR3: CASSGGPRPNEQFF. The CDR3 DNA reads TGTGCCAGCTCGGGAGGCCCTCGTCCCAATGAGCAGTTCTTC.

This clonotype was counted many times. The genes are TRBV2 and TRBJ2-1; D call uncertain. Germline V CDR1 and CDR2: SNHLY, FYNNEI. The CDR3 extends over 12 amino acids. Trimming removed 6 bases from V and 7 bases from J, with 10 bases in between. DNA of the CDR3: TGTGCCAGCAGCCCACAATGGAATGAGCAGTTCTTC. Translation: CASSPQWNEQFF.

This clonotype was seen a few times. The chain links TRBV28 to TRBJ2-6; TRBD1 aligns across 10 bases. The CDR3 runs to 17 residues. V lost 2 bases and J lost 0; bases outside the gene matches: 1. Germline CDR1 and CDR2: MDHEN and SYDVKM. CDR3 residues: CASSLRDRGSGANVLTF. DNA of the CDR3: TGTGCCAGCAGTTTAAGGGACAGGGGCTCTGGGGCCAACGTCCTGACTTTC.

The chain links TRBV6-5 to TRBJ2-3, with 8 nucleotides matching TRBD2. The CDR3 contains 16 residues. V was clipped by 2 bases and J by 2 bases; unmatched bases: 6. Per germline, CDR1 MNHEY and CDR2 SVGAGI. The CDR3 loop reads CASSYGGLDHTDTQYF. CDR3 DNA: TGTGCCAGCAGTTACGGGGGACTAGACCACACAGATACGCAGTATTTT.

This clonotype was seen a few times. This sequence joins TRBV12-3 or TRBV12-4 and TRBJ2-3; D is unresolved. The CDR3 totals 12 residues. Trimming took 3 bases from V and 4 from J, leaving 5 bases between them. Here the CDR3 reads CASSFLPDTQYF. The CDR3 DNA reads as TGTGCCAGCAGTTTTCTTCCAGATACGCAGTATTTT.

This chain joins TRBV9 and TRBJ1-2, with TRBD1 matching 9 bases. Trimming removed 3 bases from V and 7 bases from J; junction bases left unmatched: 4. Germline CDR1 and CDR2: SGDLS and YYNGEE. The CDR3 is 13 residues long. CDR3 amino acids: CASSGGQGFGYTF. The CDR3 nucleotides read TGTGCCAGCAGCGGGGGACAGGGATTTGGCTACACCTTC.

At least ten counts were recorded for this clonotype. The V gene is TRBV5-1, the J gene TRBJ2-4, with 9 bases that match TRBD1. Germline CDR1 is SGHRS and CDR2 is YFSETQ. Germline trimming cut 5 bases from V and 7 bases from J; bases unmatched to any gene: 16. The CDR3 contains 17 residues. DNA of the CDR3: TGCGCCAGCAGGTTAGGGACAGGGCGGGCGGCCTTGAACATTCAGTACTTC. Protein sequence: CASRLGTGRAALNIQYF.